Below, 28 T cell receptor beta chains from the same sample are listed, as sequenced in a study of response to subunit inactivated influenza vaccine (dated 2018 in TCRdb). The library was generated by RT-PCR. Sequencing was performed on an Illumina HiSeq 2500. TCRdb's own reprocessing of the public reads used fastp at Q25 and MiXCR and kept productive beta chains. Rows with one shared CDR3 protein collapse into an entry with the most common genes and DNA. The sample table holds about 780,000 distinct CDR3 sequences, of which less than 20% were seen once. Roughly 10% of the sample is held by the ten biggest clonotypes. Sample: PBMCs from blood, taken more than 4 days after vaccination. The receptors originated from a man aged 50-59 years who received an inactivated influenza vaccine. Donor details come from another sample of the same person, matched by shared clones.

The CDR3 nucleotides are TGTGCCAGCAGCCAAAACAGGGGTTCTGAGCAGTTCTTC. It encodes CASSQNRGSEQFF. V gene TRBV7-9 combines with J gene TRBJ2-1; 7 bases are shared with TRBD1. This CDR3 region has 13 residues. Trimming cost V 5 bases and J 9 bases; bases outside gene matches: 7. Germline V gene lookup returns CDR1 SEHNR and CDR2 FQNEAQ (reference sequence).

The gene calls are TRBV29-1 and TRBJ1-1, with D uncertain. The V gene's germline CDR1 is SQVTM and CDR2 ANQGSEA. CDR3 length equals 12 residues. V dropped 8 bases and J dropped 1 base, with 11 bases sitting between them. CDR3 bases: TGCAGCATATTAAGGGAGAACACTGAAGCTTTCTTT. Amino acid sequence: CSILRENTEAFF.

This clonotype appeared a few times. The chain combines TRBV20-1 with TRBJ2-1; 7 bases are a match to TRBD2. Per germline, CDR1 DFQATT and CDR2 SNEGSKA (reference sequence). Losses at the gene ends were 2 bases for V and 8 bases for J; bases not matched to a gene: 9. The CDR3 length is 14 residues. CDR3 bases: TGCAGTGCTAGACTCCCCCGGGAGGTCCATGAGCAGTTCTTC. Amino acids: CSARLPREVHEQFF.

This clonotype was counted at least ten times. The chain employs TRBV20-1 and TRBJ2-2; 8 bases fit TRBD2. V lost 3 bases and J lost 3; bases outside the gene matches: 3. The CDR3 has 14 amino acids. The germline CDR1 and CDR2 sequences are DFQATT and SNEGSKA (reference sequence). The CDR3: CSASVRGDTGELFF. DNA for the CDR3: TGCAGTGCTAGCGTGCGGGGGGACACCGGGGAGCTGTTTTTT.

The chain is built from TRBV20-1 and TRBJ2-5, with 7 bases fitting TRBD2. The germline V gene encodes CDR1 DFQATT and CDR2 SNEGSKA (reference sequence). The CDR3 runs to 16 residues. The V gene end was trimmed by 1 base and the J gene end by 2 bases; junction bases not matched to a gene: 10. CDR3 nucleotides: TGCAGTGCTAGAGCAGTTGGAGGGAGGGTTCAAGAGACCCAGTACTTC. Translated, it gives CSARAVGGRVQETQYF.

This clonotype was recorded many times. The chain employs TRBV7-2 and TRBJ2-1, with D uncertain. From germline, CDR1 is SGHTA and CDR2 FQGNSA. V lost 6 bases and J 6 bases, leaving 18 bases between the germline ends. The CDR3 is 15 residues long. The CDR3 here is CASSSRRVVGNEQFF. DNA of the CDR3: TGTGCCAGCAGTTCCCGTCGGGTGGTCGGCAATGAGCAGTTCTTC.

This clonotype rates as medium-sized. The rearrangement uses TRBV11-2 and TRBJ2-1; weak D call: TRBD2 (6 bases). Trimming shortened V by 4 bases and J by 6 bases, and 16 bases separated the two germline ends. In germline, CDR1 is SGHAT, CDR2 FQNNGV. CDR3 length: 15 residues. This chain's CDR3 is CASSSYRDSVNEQFF. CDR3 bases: TGTGCCAGCAGCTCATACCGGGACTCCGTCAATGAGCAGTTCTTC.

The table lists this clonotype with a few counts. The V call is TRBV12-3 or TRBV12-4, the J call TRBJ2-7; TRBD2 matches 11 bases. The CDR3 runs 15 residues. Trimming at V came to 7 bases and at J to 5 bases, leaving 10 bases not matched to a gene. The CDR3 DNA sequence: TGTGCCAGCACAGGGGCTAGCGGGGGGTCCAACGAGCAGTACTTC. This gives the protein CASTGASGGSNEQYF.

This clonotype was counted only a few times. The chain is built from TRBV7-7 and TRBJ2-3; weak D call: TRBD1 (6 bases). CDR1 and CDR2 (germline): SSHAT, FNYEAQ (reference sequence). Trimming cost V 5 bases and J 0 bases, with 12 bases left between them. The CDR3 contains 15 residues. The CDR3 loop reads CASSIDRTSTDTQYF. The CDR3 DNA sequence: TGTGCCAGCAGCATCGACAGGACTAGCACAGATACGCAGTATTTT.

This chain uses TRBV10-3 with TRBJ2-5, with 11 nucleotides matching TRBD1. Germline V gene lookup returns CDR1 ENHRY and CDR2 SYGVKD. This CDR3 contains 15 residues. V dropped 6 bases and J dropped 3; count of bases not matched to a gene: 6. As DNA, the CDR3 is TGTGCCATCAGGACCGGGACAGGGGGAAAAGAGACCCAGTACTTC. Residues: CAIRTGTGGKETQYF.

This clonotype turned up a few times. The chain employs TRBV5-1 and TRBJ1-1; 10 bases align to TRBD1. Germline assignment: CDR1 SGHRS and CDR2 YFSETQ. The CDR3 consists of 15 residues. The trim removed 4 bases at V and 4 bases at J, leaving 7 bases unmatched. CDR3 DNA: TGCGCCAGCAGCCCGACAGGGGGCCAGGGCACTGAAGCTTTCTTT. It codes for CASSPTGGQGTEAFF.

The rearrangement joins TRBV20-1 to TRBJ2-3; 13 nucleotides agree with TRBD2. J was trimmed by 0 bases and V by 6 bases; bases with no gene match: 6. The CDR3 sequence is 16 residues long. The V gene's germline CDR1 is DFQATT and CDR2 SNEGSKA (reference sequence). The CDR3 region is CSATGTSGVSTDTQYF. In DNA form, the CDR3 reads TGCAGTGCGACCGGGACTAGCGGGGTCAGCACAGATACGCAGTATTTT.

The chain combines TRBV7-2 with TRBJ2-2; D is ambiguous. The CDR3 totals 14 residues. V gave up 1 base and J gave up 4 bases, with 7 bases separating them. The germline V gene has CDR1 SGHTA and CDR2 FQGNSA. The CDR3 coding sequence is TGTGCCAGCAGCTTAGATCCGGGCACCGGGGAGCTGTTTTTT. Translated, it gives CASSLDPGTGELFF.

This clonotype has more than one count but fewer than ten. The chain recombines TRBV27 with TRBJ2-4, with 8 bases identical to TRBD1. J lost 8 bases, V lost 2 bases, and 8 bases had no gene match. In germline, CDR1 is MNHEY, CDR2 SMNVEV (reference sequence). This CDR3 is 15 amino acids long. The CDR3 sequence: CASSLNNRGKDIQYF. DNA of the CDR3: TGTGCCAGCAGTTTAAACAACAGGGGGAAGGACATTCAGTACTTC.

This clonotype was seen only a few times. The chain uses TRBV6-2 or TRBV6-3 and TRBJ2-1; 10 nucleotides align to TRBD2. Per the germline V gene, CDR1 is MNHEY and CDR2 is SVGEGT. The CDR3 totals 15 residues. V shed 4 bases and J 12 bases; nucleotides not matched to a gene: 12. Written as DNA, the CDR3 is TGTGCCAGCAGTTCACAACTAAGCGGGGGGGCTCGGCAGTTCTTC. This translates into CASSSQLSGGARQFF.

The CDR3 sequence: CASSFFGQEKLFF. As DNA, the CDR3 is TGTGCCAGCAGCTTTTTCGGACAAGAAAAACTGTTTTTT. V is TRBV7-2 and J is TRBJ1-4; possibly TRBD1 for D (5 bases). Germline V gene lookup returns CDR1 SGHTA and CDR2 FQGNSA. The CDR3 consists of 13 residues. V was clipped by 3 bases and J by 8 bases, with 10 bases between them. Full variable domain (missing parts from reference TRBV7-2 and TRBJ1-4): GAGVSQSPSNKVTEKGKDVELRCDPISGHTALYWYRQSLGQGLEFLIYFQGNSAPDKSGLPSDRFSAERTGGSVSTLTIQRTQQEDSAVYLCASSFFGQEKLFFGSGTQLSVL.

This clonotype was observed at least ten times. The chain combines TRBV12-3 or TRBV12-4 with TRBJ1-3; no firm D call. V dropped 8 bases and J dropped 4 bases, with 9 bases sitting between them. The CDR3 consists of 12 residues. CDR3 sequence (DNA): TGTGCCAGCCAAGACGTCGGAAACACCATATATTTT. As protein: CASQDVGNTIYF.

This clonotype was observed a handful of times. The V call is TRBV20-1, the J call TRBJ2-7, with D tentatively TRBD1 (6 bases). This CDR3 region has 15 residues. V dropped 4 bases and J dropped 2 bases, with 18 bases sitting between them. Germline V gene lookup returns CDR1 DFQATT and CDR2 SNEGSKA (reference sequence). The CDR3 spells CSAIFQGRGTYEQYF. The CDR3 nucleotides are TGCAGTGCTATCTTCCAGGGGAGAGGCACCTACGAGCAGTACTTC.

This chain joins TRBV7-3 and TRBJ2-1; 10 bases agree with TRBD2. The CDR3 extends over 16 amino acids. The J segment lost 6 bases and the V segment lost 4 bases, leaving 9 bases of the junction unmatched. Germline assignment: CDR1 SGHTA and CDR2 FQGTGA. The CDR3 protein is CASSSIGLAGVNEQFF. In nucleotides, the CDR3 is TGTGCCAGCAGCTCAATCGGGCTAGCGGGAGTCAATGAGCAGTTCTTC.

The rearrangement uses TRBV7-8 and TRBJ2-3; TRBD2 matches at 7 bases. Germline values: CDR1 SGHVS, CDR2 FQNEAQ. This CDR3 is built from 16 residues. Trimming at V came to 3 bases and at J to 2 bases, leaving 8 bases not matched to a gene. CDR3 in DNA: TGTGCCAGCAGCTTCGTGTCTAGCGGACCCACAGATACGCAGTATTTT. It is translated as CASSFVSSGPTDTQYF. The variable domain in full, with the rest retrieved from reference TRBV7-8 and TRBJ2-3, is GAGVSQSPRYKVAKRGQDVALRCDPISGHVSLFWYQQALGQGPEFLTYFQNEAQLDKSGLPSDRFFAERPEGSVSTLKIQRTQQEDSAVYLCASSFVSSGPTDTQYFGPGTRLTVL.

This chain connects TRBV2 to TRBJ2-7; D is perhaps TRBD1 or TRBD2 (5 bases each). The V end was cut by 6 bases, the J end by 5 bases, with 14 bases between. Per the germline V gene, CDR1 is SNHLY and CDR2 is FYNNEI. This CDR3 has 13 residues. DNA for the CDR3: TGTGCCAGCAGGAAAGACGGGGCACACGAGCAGTACTTC. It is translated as CASRKDGAHEQYF. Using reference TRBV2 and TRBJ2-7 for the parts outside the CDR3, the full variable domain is EPEVTQTPSHQVTQMGQEVILRCVPISNHLYFYWYRQILGQKVEFLVSFYNNEISEKSEIFDDQFSVERPDGSNFTLKIRSTKLEDSAMYFCASRKDGAHEQYFGPGTRLTVT.

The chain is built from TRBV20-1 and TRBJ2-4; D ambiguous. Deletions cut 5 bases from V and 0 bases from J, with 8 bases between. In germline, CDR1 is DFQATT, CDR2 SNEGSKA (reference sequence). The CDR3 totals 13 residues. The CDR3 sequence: CSASYLAKNIQYF. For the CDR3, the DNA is TGCAGTGCTTCATACCTAGCCAAAAACATTCAGTACTTC.

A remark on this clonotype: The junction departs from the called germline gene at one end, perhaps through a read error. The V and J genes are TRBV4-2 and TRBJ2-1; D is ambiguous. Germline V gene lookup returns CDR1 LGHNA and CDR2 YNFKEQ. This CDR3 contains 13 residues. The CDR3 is CASSQRPYDEQFF. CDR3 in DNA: TGTGCCAGCAGCCAAAGGCCCTACGATGAGCAGTTCTTC.

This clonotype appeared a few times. Here the CDR3 DNA reads TGCAGCGGGGCGATGACCCCGAACACTGAAGCTTTCTTT. It yields the protein CSGAMTPNTEAFF. The chain joins TRBV29-1 to TRBJ1-1; D unclear. The germline V and J ends were trimmed by 7 bases and 1 base, with 13 bases remaining between them. Germline V gene sequence: CDR1 SQVTM, CDR2 ANQGSEA. The CDR3 is made up of 13 amino acids.

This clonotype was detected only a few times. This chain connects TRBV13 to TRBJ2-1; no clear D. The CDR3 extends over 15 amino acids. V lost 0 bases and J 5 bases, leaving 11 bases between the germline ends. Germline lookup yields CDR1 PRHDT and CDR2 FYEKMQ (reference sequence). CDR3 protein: CASSLGSWSDNEQFF. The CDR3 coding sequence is TGTGCCAGCAGCTTAGGTTCGTGGTCGGACAATGAGCAGTTCTTC. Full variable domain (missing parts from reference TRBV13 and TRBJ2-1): AAGVIQSPRHLIKEKRETATLKCYPIPRHDTVYWYQQGPGQDPQFLISFYEKMQSDKGSIPDRFSAQQFSDYHSELNMSSLELGDSALYFCASSLGSWSDNEQFFGPGTRLTVL.

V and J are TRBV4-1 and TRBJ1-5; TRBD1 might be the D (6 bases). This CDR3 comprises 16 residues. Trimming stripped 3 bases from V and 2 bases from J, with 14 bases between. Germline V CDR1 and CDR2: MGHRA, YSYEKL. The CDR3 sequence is CASSQMTGFRNQPQHF. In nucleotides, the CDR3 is TGCGCCAGCAGCCAGATGACAGGTTTTCGCAATCAGCCCCAGCATTTT.

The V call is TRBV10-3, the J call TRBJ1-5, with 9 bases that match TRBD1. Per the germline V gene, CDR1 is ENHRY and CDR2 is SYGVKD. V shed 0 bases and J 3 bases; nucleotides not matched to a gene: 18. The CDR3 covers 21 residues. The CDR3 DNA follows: TGTGCCATCAGTGAGTCGATCATTTTAAAACCGGGACAGGGAAACAATCAGCCCCAGCATTTT. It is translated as CAISESIILKPGQGNNQPQHF.

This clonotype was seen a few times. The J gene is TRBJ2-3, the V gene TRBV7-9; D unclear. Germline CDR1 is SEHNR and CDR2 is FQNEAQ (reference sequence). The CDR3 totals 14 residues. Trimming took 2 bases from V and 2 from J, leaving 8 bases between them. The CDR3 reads CASSLISITDTQYF. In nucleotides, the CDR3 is TGTGCCAGCAGCTTAATCTCCATCACAGATACGCAGTATTTT.